This T cell receptor beta chain was retrieved from a study of healthy donors' naive CD4 and CD8 T cells. A linear amplification protocol produced the TCR libraries from roughly 550 ng of total RNA. TCRdb used MiXCR to reprocess the reads, holding one entry per CDR3 protein. The sample contains around 200,000 distinct CDR3 sequences, about 74% of which appear only once. The TCR was taken from a pool of human donors in good health; the sample pools cells from several healthy donors. Sequences were obtained from naive CD4+ and CD8+ T cells sorted from blood, pooled from several donors.

CDR3 sequence (DNA): TGTGCCAGCAGTCCTGGGACAGGGCGGATTGTGGGTGGCTACACCTTC. Protein sequence: CASSPGTGRIVGGYTF. V usage is TRBV27 and J usage is TRBJ1-2; 9 bases map to TRBD1. The CDR3 has 16 amino acids. The germline V gene has CDR1 MNHEY and CDR2 SMNVEV (reference sequence). The V segment lost 5 bases and the J segment 7 bases; nucleotides outside the gene matches: 14.